Listed below are T cell receptor beta chains from one sample, sequenced in a study of blood T cell repertoires in COVID-19. Libraries were prepared by immunoSEQ multiplex PCR; TCRdb keeps only in-frame clonotypes and omits some of them. The sample holds fewer than 200,000 clones, 85% seen once. Sequenced: peripheral blood. The receptors originated from a woman of 80 years or more with COVID-19, enrolled during active disease. Each CDR3 is given with its conserved first and last residue. A D gene is named only where the DNA matches it firmly. A clone size is listed for some rows: how often the clone was seen (once, few, many), or a class if it is expanded.

v_gene: TRBV5-4
j_gene: TRBJ1-6
abundance: NA
d_gene: NA
CDR3aa: CATGESSYNSPLHF
CDR3nt: TGTGCCACCGGGGAGAGCTCCTATAATTCACCCCTCCACTTT

v_gene: TRBV7-8
j_gene: TRBJ2-7
abundance: NA
d_gene: NA
CDR3aa: CASSSPKTGSEQYF
CDR3nt: TGTGCCAGCAGCAGCCCCAAGACTGGCTCTGAGCAGTACTTC

v_gene: TRBV18
j_gene: TRBJ2-7
abundance: NA
d_gene: TRBD2
CDR3aa: CASSPSPSGTSGEQYF
CDR3nt: TGTGCCAGCTCACCGAGCCCTAGCGGGACCTCAGGGGAGCAGTACTTC

v_gene: TRBV9
j_gene: TRBJ1-6
abundance: NA
d_gene: NA
CDR3aa: CASSEGPGGDSPLHF
CDR3nt: TGTGCCAGCAGCGAGGGGCCAGGTGGTGATTCACCCCTCCACTTT

v_gene: TRBV7-3
j_gene: TRBJ1-5
abundance: NA
d_gene: NA
CDR3aa: CASSPMGTADQPQHF
CDR3nt: TGTGCCAGCAGCCCCATGGGCACAGCGGATCAGCCCCAGCATTTT

v_gene: TRBV28
j_gene: TRBJ1-5
abundance: NA
d_gene: TRBD1
CDR3aa: CASGQDASNQPQHF
CDR3nt: TGTGCCAGCGGACAGGACGCTAGCAATCAGCCCCAGCATTTT

v_gene: TRBV10-3
j_gene: TRBJ2-3
abundance: NA
d_gene: NA
CDR3aa: CAISAGHGGRGTDTQYF
CDR3nt: TGTGCCATCAGTGCAGGGCATGGGGGGAGAGGTACAGATACGCAGTATTTT

v_gene: TRBV7-7
j_gene: TRBJ2-3
abundance: NA
d_gene: NA
CDR3aa: CASSPLGPDTQYF
CDR3nt: TGTGCTAGCAGCCCACTGGGGCCAGATACGCAGTATTTT

v_gene: TRBV19
j_gene: TRBJ1-5
abundance: once
d_gene: NA
CDR3aa: CASSTVAGNQPQHF
CDR3nt: TGTGCCAGTAGCACCGTAGCGGGCAATCAGCCCCAGCATTTT

v_gene: TRBV28
j_gene: TRBJ1-2
abundance: few
d_gene: TRBD1
CDR3aa: CASSLYQKTGTGTGYTF
CDR3nt: TGTGCCAGCAGTTTATACCAAAAAACCGGGACAGGGACGGGCTACACCTTC

v_gene: TRBV23-1
j_gene: TRBJ2-1
abundance: NA
d_gene: NA
CDR3aa: CASRDSDHYNEQFF
CDR3nt: TGCGCCAGCAGGGATAGCGACCACTACAATGAGCAGTTCTTC

v_gene: TRBV7-3
j_gene: TRBJ2-1
abundance: NA
d_gene: TRBD2
CDR3aa: CASSLTASGRNEQFF
CDR3nt: TGTGCCAGCAGCTTAACGGCTAGCGGGAGGAATGAGCAGTTCTTC

v_gene: TRBV4-2
j_gene: TRBJ1-6
abundance: NA
d_gene: NA
CDR3aa: CASSQEMGHSPLHF
CDR3nt: TGTGCCAGCAGCCAAGAAATGGGGCATTCACCCCTCCACTTT

v_gene: TRBV3-1/TRBV3-2
j_gene: TRBJ1-1
abundance: once
d_gene: TRBD1
CDR3aa: CASSQRQGGPAFF
CDR3nt: TGTGCCAGCAGCCAACGACAGGGTGGGCCAGCTTTCTTT

v_gene: TRBV5-1
j_gene: TRBJ1-2
abundance: NA
d_gene: NA
CDR3aa: CASSLYGRADYGYTF
CDR3nt: TGCGCCAGCAGCTTATATGGCAGGGCAGACTATGGCTACACCTTC

v_gene: TRBV7-3
j_gene: TRBJ1-2
abundance: NA
d_gene: NA
CDR3aa: CASSPSGPGVGGYGYTF
CDR3nt: TGTGCCAGCAGCCCCTCGGGACCGGGGGTCGGAGGCTATGGCTACACCTTC

v_gene: TRBV2
j_gene: TRBJ2-2
abundance: NA
d_gene: NA
CDR3aa: CASRAGQAYTGELFF
CDR3nt: TGTGCCAGCAGAGCGGGACAGGCGTACACCGGGGAGCTGTTTTTT

v_gene: TRBV11-3
j_gene: TRBJ2-2
abundance: NA
d_gene: NA
CDR3aa: CASSLEGAGELFF
CDR3nt: TGTGCCAGCAGCTTAGAAGGGGCCGGGGAGCTGTTTTTT

v_gene: TRBV16
j_gene: TRBJ2-1
abundance: NA
d_gene: TRBD2
CDR3aa: CASSPRGLAPGTLYNEQFF
CDR3nt: TGTGCCAGCAGCCCAAGGGGACTAGCCCCTGGGACGCTCTACAATGAGCAGTTCTTC

v_gene: TRBV2
j_gene: TRBJ2-7
abundance: NA
d_gene: NA
CDR3aa: CAAAGPEQYF
CDR3nt: TGTGCCGCGGCAGGGCCCGAGCAGTACTTC

v_gene: TRBV6-6
j_gene: TRBJ2-7
abundance: NA
d_gene: NA
CDR3aa: CASMRGSYEQYF
CDR3nt: TGTGCCAGCATGAGAGGCTCCTACGAGCAGTACTTC

v_gene: TRBV5-6
j_gene: TRBJ2-3
abundance: NA
d_gene: NA
CDR3aa: CASSLDELVLTVTDTQYF
CDR3nt: TGTGCCAGCAGCTTGGACGAACTGGTACTAACGGTGACAGATACGCAGTATTTT

v_gene: TRBV6-5
j_gene: TRBJ1-6
abundance: NA
d_gene: NA
CDR3aa: CASSLTGNNSPLHF
CDR3nt: TGTGCCAGCAGTCTCACAGGGAATAATTCACCCCTCCACTTT

v_gene: TRBV3-1/TRBV3-2
j_gene: TRBJ1-4
abundance: NA
d_gene: TRBD1
CDR3aa: CASSQVQGGEKLFF
CDR3nt: TGTGCCAGCAGCCAAGTACAGGGGGGGGAAAAACTGTTTTTT

v_gene: TRBV3-1/TRBV3-2
j_gene: TRBJ2-1
abundance: NA
d_gene: NA
CDR3aa: CASSPEDGGYNEQFF
CDR3nt: TGTGCCAGCAGCCCGGAGGACGGGGGCTACAATGAGCAGTTCTTC

v_gene: TRBV18
j_gene: TRBJ1-1
abundance: NA
d_gene: TRBD1
CDR3aa: CASSPSRGREAFF
CDR3nt: TGTGCCAGCTCGCCGAGCAGGGGGAGAGAAGCTTTCTTT

v_gene: TRBV7-9
j_gene: TRBJ1-5
abundance: NA
d_gene: NA
CDR3aa: CASSQRGNPNQPQHF
CDR3nt: TGTGCCAGCAGCCAACGGGGAAATCCCAATCAGCCCCAGCATTTT